The 3 T cell receptor beta chains presented below share a single source sample, sequenced in a study of T cells in Graves' hyperthyroidism and ophthalmopathy. Amplification of TCR beta CDR3 regions used RNA as the template. HTBI primers were the set used in a first-round RT-PCR of the TCR CDR3. A single record per CDR3 protein comes from TCRdb applying MiXCR to the multiplex PCR reads. The sample gives around 200,000 distinct CDR3 sequences, approximately 16% of which show up once; roughly 44% is in the top ten. Sequencing was done on a sample of blood. These TCRs come from a middle-aged man with Graves' hyperthyroidism.

This clonotype was recorded at least ten times. The rearrangement links TRBV7-8 to TRBJ1-2, with D maybe TRBD1 (6 bases). Germline loops: CDR1 SGHVS, CDR2 FQNEAQ. The V gene lost 5 bases and the J gene lost 5 bases, with 12 bases spanning the gap. The CDR3 spans 13 residues. CDR3 nucleotides: TGTGCCAGCAGCCCTGACAGGCGATATGGCTACACCTTC. Translation gives CASSPDRRYGYTF.

This clonotype was counted at least ten times. The J gene is TRBJ2-7, the V gene TRBV28; maybe TRBD1 (6 bases). This CDR3 has 12 residues. Germline CDR1 MDHEN, CDR2 SYDVKM. Trimming stripped 6 bases from V and 5 bases from J, with 11 bases between. CDR3 sequence: CASRVHRDEQYF. The CDR3 region has the DNA TGTGCCAGCAGAGTCCACAGGGACGAGCAGTACTTC.

The table lists this clonotype with a count of one. The chain has TRBV6-1 and TRBJ2-5, with D maybe TRBD1 (6 bases). The length of the CDR3 is 15 residues. V was clipped by 6 bases and J by 5 bases, with 19 bases between them. Germline values: CDR1 MNHNS, CDR2 SASEGT. CDR3 residues: CASRGRYRVEETQYF. Here the CDR3 DNA reads TGTGCCAGCAGAGGTAGATACAGGGTAGAGGAGACCCAGTACTTC.